This TCR beta chain was identified in a study of control samples from healthy donors and cancer patients. Libraries were prepared by immunoSEQ multiplex PCR; TCRdb keeps only in-frame clonotypes and omits some of them. The sample contains about 90,000 clones, approximately 95% of which appear only once. Trimming took off 1 base at V and 5 bases at J, with 5 bases between the two ends. Per germline, CDR1 LNHDA and CDR2 SQIVND (reference sequence). CDR3 length: 12 residues. Concerning this clone: This same CDR3 is encoded by further DNA sequences in the sample.

This chain joins TRBV19 and TRBJ1-1, with D uncertain. The sequence was obtained from a woman in her 30s in good health. The sample consisted of blood. The CDR3 is CASSIGPTEAFF. In DNA form, the CDR3 reads TGTGCCAGTAGTATAGGCCCTACTGAAGCTTTCTTT.